This TCR beta chain was found in a study of tumor-infiltrating lymphocytes in localized non-small cell lung cancer. Worth noting for this clone: Its antigen is not known.

The CDR3 is 18 amino acids. Germline V gene lookup returns CDR1 SGHVS and CDR2 FQNEAQ. Unmatched junction bases numbered 13, after V lost 1 base and J lost 6 bases. TCRdb's table, derived via immunoSEQ multiplex PCR, lists solely in-frame clones and lacks some. The sample records more than 10,000 clones, 84% being singletons. Study-wide points: Compared with uninvolved lung, tumors showed higher T cell infiltration by TCRbeta sequencing.

This receptor was identified in a human donor with non-small cell lung cancer. Sample: lung tumor tissue. This chain links TRBV7-8 with TRBJ2-1; 9 bases are a match to TRBD2. Here the CDR3 DNA reads TGTGCCAGCAGCTTAGAAGCTAGCGGGACTTCCTGGGGCAATGAGCAGTTCTTC. It yields the protein CASSLEASGTSWGNEQFF.